The clone carrying this T cell receptor beta chain was seen just once. How the authors handled the data: From reference gene primer amplification, estimates of nucleated cell counts were derived. Profiled with immunoSEQ multiplex PCR; TCRdb holds only in-frame clones, not every one. Clone size and V and J calls were adopted from that table, with D and trimming inferred from the DNA. Among 65,000 to 90,000 clones listed, roughly 76% were seen once. The data derive from a study of blood T cell repertoires in COVID-19. Study-wide context: There were acute and convalescent COVID-19 samples, and they came from the United States, Italy and Spain. T cells, B-cell-depleted T cells, or PBMCs provided the cDNA or gDNA that served as material.

The length of the CDR3 is 16 residues. The V gene's germline CDR1 is SEHNR and CDR2 FQNEAQ (reference sequence). The V and J ends lost 1 base and 0 bases respectively, with 9 bases between them. Input material: peripheral blood. The clonotype was recovered from a man in his 70s with active or convalescent COVID-19. This chain connects TRBV7-9 to TRBJ1-4; unclear D gene. The CDR3 DNA reads as TGTGCCAGCAGCTTAGGGGAGAGTGCAACTAATGAAAAACTGTTTTTT. Translated: CASSLGESATNEKLFF.